Reported below is one TCR beta chain. Its antigen is not identified. The data are from a study of beta chain features in type 1 diabetes. The authors reverse transcribed all of the isolated RNA, so sequencing captured expressed TCRB transcripts. The repertoire was sequenced with immunoSEQ multiplex PCR; TCRdb's copy has only in-frame clones and lacks some. Among roughly 220,000 clones listed, around 15% were seen once. The CDR3 has 14 amino acids. The V and J ends lost 1 base and 5 bases respectively, with 9 bases between them. Germline CDR1 SEHNR, CDR2 FQNEAQ (reference sequence). General study results and limits: The study found moderately but significantly shorter TCRB CDR3s in all four CD4+ subsets of Type 1 diabetes patients.

The sample consisted of naive CD4+ T cells from blood. J is TRBJ2-1 and V is TRBV7-9, with unresolved D. The receptor's source is a young man with type 1 diabetes. The CDR3 sequence is CASSLEGWDNEQFF. CDR3 sequence (DNA): TGTGCCAGCAGCTTAGAAGGCTGGGACAATGAGCAGTTCTTC. The variable domain in full, completed from reference TRBV7-9 and TRBJ2-1, reads DTGVSQNPRHKITKRGQNVTFRCDPISEHNRLYWYRQTLGQGPEFLTYFQNEAQLEKSRLLSDRFSAERPKGSFSTLEIQRTEQGDSAMYLCASSLEGWDNEQFFGPGTRLTVL.